Below, 17 T cell receptor beta chains from the same sample are listed, as sequenced in a study of cytomegalovirus exposure and HLA in healthy donors (TCRdb year 2017). The library relied on the immunoSEQ multiplex PCR assay. For the multiplex PCR, a mixture combining 60 forward primers for TCR Vbeta segments and 13 reverse primers for TCR Jbeta segments was used. Held by TCRdb, this immuneACCESS table contains in-frame sequences only and omits some clones. Under half of the omission traces to an unresolved V gene where checked; the cause of the rest is unknown. This sample comprises about 200,000 clones, roughly 77% of them detected only once. The top ten hold roughly 1.5% of the sample. Material: PBMCs. The receptors stem from a woman between 45 and 60 years old in good health and CMV-seronegative.

The CDR3 reads CASSSTGPGPLNQPQHF. The CDR3 DNA follows: TGTGCCAGCAGTTCCACAGGACCGGGTCCCCTCAATCAGCCCCAGCATTTT. The chain recombines TRBV27 with TRBJ1-5, with D perhaps TRBD1 (5 bases). Between the trimmed V and J ends, which lost 4 bases and 3 bases, there was a span of 19 bases. The CDR3 loop spans 17 amino acids. The germline CDR1 and CDR2 sequences are MNHEY and SMNVEV (reference sequence).

This chain links TRBV9 with TRBJ2-1, with TRBD2 matching over 8 bases. The CDR3 has 16 residues. Germline CDR1 is SGDLS and CDR2 is YYNGEE. Trimming removed 2 bases from V and 6 bases from J; junction bases left unmatched: 10. This chain's CDR3 is CASSVNSGTPSNEQFF. The CDR3 region has the DNA TGTGCCAGCAGCGTCAATAGCGGGACTCCCTCCAATGAGCAGTTCTTC.

The chain recombines TRBV7-9 with TRBJ1-2; 7 bases are shared with TRBD1. Germline loops: CDR1 SEHNR, CDR2 FQNEAQ (reference sequence). J lost 7 bases, V lost 3 bases, and 5 bases had no gene match. The CDR3 is 13 amino acids. CDR3 sequence reads: CASSFPGQIGYTF. For the CDR3, the DNA is TGTGCCAGCAGCTTTCCGGGACAGATTGGCTACACCTTC.

On this clone: Additional DNA sequences in this sample encode the identical CDR3. The genes are TRBV27 and TRBJ1-1; D not resolved. The CDR3 is 13 amino acids. Per germline, CDR1 MNHEY and CDR2 SMNVEV (reference sequence). V was shortened by 8 bases and J by 1 base, with 11 bases between the two germline ends. DNA for the CDR3: TGTGCCAGCTCCCTAGGCAGGAACACTGAAGCTTTCTTT. Its protein product is CASSLGRNTEAFF.

This clone was counted only a few times. This sequence joins TRBV29-1 and TRBJ1-1; D may be TRBD1 (6 bases). Germline V gives CDR1 SQVTM, CDR2 ANQGSEA. This CDR3 comprises 13 residues. Trimming pared 4 bases from V and 4 bases from J, leaving 13 bases between. CDR3 DNA sequence: TGCAGCGTTGGATCCCTCAGGGGCACTGAAGCTTTCTTT. Translating it yields CSVGSLRGTEAFF. The whole variable domain, remainder taken from reference TRBV29-1 and TRBJ1-1, is SAVISQKPSRDICQRGTSLTIQCQVDSQVTMMFWYRQQPGQSLTLIATANQGSEATYESGFVIDKFPISRPNLTFSTLTVSNMSPEDSSIYLCSVGSLRGTEAFFGQGTRLTVV.

This chain's CDR3 is CASSVQQEFGEQYF. The DNA of the CDR3 is TGTGCCAGCAGCGTACAACAGGAATTTGGCGAGCAGTACTTC. The V gene is TRBV9, the J gene TRBJ2-7; TRBD1 might be the D (5 bases). V lost 1 base and J lost 6, with 14 bases in between. Germline CDR1 SGDLS, CDR2 YYNGEE. The CDR3 covers 14 residues.

The chain couples TRBV6-4 to TRBJ2-7, with TRBD2 as a possible D gene (7 bases). CDR1 is MRHNA, CDR2 SNTAGT, per germline. The CDR3 is made up of 17 amino acids. Trimming stripped 6 bases from V and 2 bases from J, with 23 bases between. Here the CDR3 reads CASSQPRGGGFTYEQYF. CDR3 bases: TGTGCCAGCAGCCAACCGAGGGGGGGCGGGTTTACCTACGAGCAGTACTTC.

The V and J genes are TRBV7-2 and TRBJ2-5; maybe TRBD2 (7 bases). V lost 7 bases to trimming and J lost 2 bases, with 11 bases between them. There are 13 residues in the CDR3. Germline V gene lookup returns CDR1 SGHTA and CDR2 FQGNSA. The CDR3 nucleotides read TGTGCCAGCAAGGGGGGGCGACAAGAGACCCAGTACTTC. Amino acid sequence: CASKGGRQETQYF.

The CDR3 DNA reads TGTGCCAGCACCCCAGGGGGTTCCTACAATGAGCAGTTCTTC. Translating it yields CASTPGGSYNEQFF. V usage is TRBV4-2 and J usage is TRBJ2-1; TRBD1 aligns across 7 bases. Germline V lookup: CDR1 LGHNA, CDR2 YNFKEQ. There are 14 residues in the CDR3. The J segment lost 1 base and the V segment lost 7 bases, leaving 4 bases of the junction unmatched.

The chain is built from TRBV6-5 and TRBJ1-2, with TRBD1 as a possible D gene (5 bases). The CDR3 has 15 amino acids. V was pared by 0 bases and J by 7 bases, with 15 bases between. Germline values: CDR1 MNHEY, CDR2 SVGAGI. CDR3 sequence reads: CASSYSFLGQRGYTF. The CDR3 DNA is TGTGCCAGCAGTTACTCTTTTTTGGGGCAGCGTGGCTACACCTTC.

The chain joins TRBV29-1 to TRBJ1-2; no definite D call. Germline lookup yields CDR1 SQVTM and CDR2 ANQGSEA. This CDR3 is built from 13 residues. The ends were cut back, 7 bases at V and 0 bases at J, with 12 bases in the middle. The CDR3 nucleotides read TGCAGCGCCCCAGGAACCCCTAACTATGGCTACACCTTC. This encodes CSAPGTPNYGYTF. Full variable domain (remainder filled in from reference TRBV29-1 and TRBJ1-2): SAVISQKPSRDICQRGTSLTIQCQVDSQVTMMFWYRQQPGQSLTLIATANQGSEATYESGFVIDKFPISRPNLTFSTLTVSNMSPEDSSIYLCSAPGTPNYGYTFGSGTRLTVV.

The chain recombines TRBV5-1 with TRBJ2-5; a weak D match, TRBD1 (6 bases). CDR1 and CDR2 from the germline V gene are SGHRS and YFSETQ. This CDR3 contains 15 residues. Trimming cost V 4 bases and J 3 bases, with 16 bases left between them. The CDR3 DNA is TGCGCCAGCAGCCCCCCAGGCAGGGGAGAAGAGACCCAGTACTTC. Translation: CASSPPGRGEETQYF.

The chain recombines TRBV2 with TRBJ2-2; 8 nucleotides align to TRBD2. The ends lost 4 bases at V and 5 bases at J; junction bases unmatched: 15. The CDR3 loop spans 18 amino acids. Germline loops: CDR1 SNHLY, CDR2 FYNNEI. CDR3 sequence reads: CASSGMTSATEGTGELFF. The CDR3, as DNA: TGTGCCAGCAGTGGGATGACTAGCGCCACGGAGGGAACCGGGGAGCTGTTTTTT.

The chain is built from TRBV5-1 and TRBJ2-7; D not resolved. CDR3 length: 16 residues. The germline V gene has CDR1 SGHRS and CDR2 YFSETQ. The V end lost 0 bases, the J end lost 0 bases, and 13 bases lay between the germline ends. CDR3 nucleotides: TGCGCCAGCAGCTTGGATGCCAGTCTCAGCTCCTACGAGCAGTACTTC. This sequence encodes CASSLDASLSSYEQYF.

This clone was seen only once. The gene calls are TRBV21-1 and TRBJ1-1; TRBD1, the D gene given by the table, was not confirmed from the DNA. TRBV21-1 is annotated as a pseudogene. The CDR3 runs to 15 residues. The DNA for the CDR3 is TGTGCCAGCAGCAACCGGGACAGGGGGGGAACTGAAGCTTTCTTT. Its translation is CASSNRDRGGTEAFF.

This chain uses TRBV28 with TRBJ2-7; 7 positions match TRBD2. The CDR3 sequence is 14 residues long. The germline CDR1 and CDR2 sequences are MDHEN and SYDVKM. V lost 10 bases and J lost 4; bases outside the gene matches: 13. The CDR3 DNA reads as TGTGCCATCTCGCGGCGGGGGAGGGCATACGAGCAGTACTTC. Protein product: CAISRRGRAYEQYF.

The V call is TRBV7-9, the J call TRBJ2-5; 9 nucleotides align to TRBD2. The length of the CDR3 is 15 residues. With 4 bases clipped from V and 5 bases from J, the junction kept 8 bases outside the gene matches. CDR1 is SEHNR, CDR2 FQNEAQ, per germline (reference sequence). CDR3 sequence reads: CASSSAGSGGETQYF. The CDR3 bases are TGTGCCAGCAGCTCCGCTGGTAGCGGGGGCGAGACCCAGTACTTC. The full variable domain, rest sourced from reference TRBV7-9 and TRBJ2-5, is DTGVSQNPRHKITKRGQNVTFRCDPISEHNRLYWYRQTLGQGPEFLTYFQNEAQLEKSRLLSDRFSAERPKGSFSTLEIQRTEQGDSAMYLCASSSAGSGGETQYFGPGTRLLVL.